The 9 T cell receptor beta chains in this list originate from one sample, sequenced in a study of blood T cell repertoires in COVID-19. Clones were sequenced by immunoSEQ multiplex PCR, and TCRdb holds only the in-frame ones, with some missing. The table lists about 500,000 clones, 89% of them singletons. What was sequenced was peripheral blood. These receptors originate from a young man with COVID-19, enrolled during active disease.

J is TRBJ1-5 and V is TRBV28, with 8 bases identical to TRBD1. The CDR3 sequence is 14 residues long. In germline, CDR1 is MDHEN, CDR2 SYDVKM. The J segment lost 2 bases and the V segment lost 7 bases, leaving 4 bases of the junction unmatched. CDR3 in DNA: TGTGCCAGCAACGACAGGGGAGGCAATCAGCCCCAGCATTTT. Its protein product is CASNDRGGNQPQHF.

J is TRBJ2-1 and V is TRBV7-9; 10 bases fit TRBD1. The germline V gene encodes CDR1 SEHNR and CDR2 FQNEAQ (reference sequence). The CDR3 is made up of 15 amino acids. Trimming removed 6 bases from V and 9 bases from J; junction bases left unmatched: 11. CDR3 coding DNA: TGTGCCAGCAGACCTGGACAGGGGGGATCTAGTGAGCAGTTCTTC. This translates into CASRPGQGGSSEQFF.

The rearrangement uses TRBV3-1 (or the pseudogene TRBV3-2) and TRBJ2-7, with TRBD2 matching 14 bases. The length of the CDR3 is 20 residues. CDR1 and CDR2 (germline): LGHDT, YNNKEL (reference sequence). Losses at the gene ends were 2 bases for V and 0 bases for J; bases not matched to a gene: 12. The CDR3 DNA reads as TGTGCCAGCAGCCAACGATCCTCGCTGGGACTAGCGGGGGACTCCTACGAGCAGTACTTC. The encoded protein is CASSQRSSLGLAGDSYEQYF.

The genes are TRBV28 and TRBJ2-1; 7 nucleotides match TRBD2. Germline V lookup: CDR1 MDHEN, CDR2 SYDVKM. The ends lost 3 bases at V and 6 bases at J; junction bases unmatched: 17. This CDR3 spans 18 amino acids. CDR3 loop: CASSFSMKLTGGGNEQFF. The CDR3 nucleotides are TGTGCCAGCAGTTTCTCCATGAAACTTACGGGGGGAGGCAATGAGCAGTTCTTC.

This chain uses TRBV7-9 with TRBJ2-5; D possibly corresponds to TRBD1 (5 bases). Trimming pared 0 bases from V and 5 bases from J, leaving 10 bases between. Looked up from germline, CDR1 is SEHNR and CDR2 is FQNEAQ (reference sequence). The length of the CDR3 is 14 residues. Here the CDR3 DNA reads TGTGCCAGCAGCTTAGCCGCAGGGCATGAGACCCAGTACTTC. Its protein is CASSLAAGHETQYF. Complete variable domain (other parts from reference TRBV7-9 and TRBJ2-5): DTGVSQNPRHKITKRGQNVTFRCDPISEHNRLYWYRQTLGQGPEFLTYFQNEAQLEKSRLLSDRFSAERPKGSFSTLEIQRTEQGDSAMYLCASSLAAGHETQYFGPGTRLLVL.

CDR3 sequence: CASSTAGISYGYTF. CDR3 DNA: TGTGCCAGTAGTACTGCCGGGATCTCTTATGGCTACACCTTC. This rearrangement joins TRBV19 to TRBJ1-2; D ambiguous. This CDR3 contains 14 residues. Germline lookup yields CDR1 LNHDA and CDR2 SQIVND (reference sequence). Trimming took off 4 bases at V and 5 bases at J, with 14 bases between the two ends.

J is TRBJ1-2 and V is TRBV27; 7 nucleotides align to TRBD1. J was trimmed by 0 bases and V by 2 bases; bases with no gene match: 3. This CDR3 comprises 15 residues. Germline CDR1 reads MNHEY; CDR2 reads SMNVEV (reference sequence). The CDR3 DNA reads TGTGCCAGCAGTTTAGGGACAGCAACTAACTATGGCTACACCTTC. Encoded protein: CASSLGTATNYGYTF.

The V call is TRBV2, the J call TRBJ2-1, with 12 bases that match TRBD2. The germline V gene has CDR1 SNHLY and CDR2 FYNNEI. The CDR3 length is 15 residues. The junction had 7 bases not matched to a gene; V was cut back by 6 bases and J by 7 bases. Here the CDR3 reads CASSPTSGGSNEQFF. DNA for the CDR3: TGTGCCAGCAGCCCGACTAGCGGGGGTTCAAATGAGCAGTTCTTC.

This sequence joins TRBV6-5 and TRBJ1-5; 8 positions match TRBD1. J was trimmed by 3 bases and V by 6 bases; bases with no gene match: 7. The germline CDR1 and CDR2 sequences are MNHEY and SVGAGI. This CDR3 spans 15 amino acids. CDR3 DNA sequence: TGTGCCAGCAGGGACAGGGAGGTTTTCAATCAGCCCCAGCATTTT. It specifies CASRDREVFNQPQHF.